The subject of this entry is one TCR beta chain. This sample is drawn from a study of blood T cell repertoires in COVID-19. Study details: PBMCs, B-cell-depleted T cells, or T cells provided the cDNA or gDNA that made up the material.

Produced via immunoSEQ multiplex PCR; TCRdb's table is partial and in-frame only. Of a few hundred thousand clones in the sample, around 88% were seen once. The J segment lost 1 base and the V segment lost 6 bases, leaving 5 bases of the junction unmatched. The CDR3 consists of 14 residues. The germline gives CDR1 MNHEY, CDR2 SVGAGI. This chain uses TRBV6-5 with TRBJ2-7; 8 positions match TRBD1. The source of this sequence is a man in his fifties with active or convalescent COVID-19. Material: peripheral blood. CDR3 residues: CASRRTGTSYEQYF. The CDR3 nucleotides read TGTGCCAGCAGACGGACAGGGACGTCCTACGAGCAGTACTTC.